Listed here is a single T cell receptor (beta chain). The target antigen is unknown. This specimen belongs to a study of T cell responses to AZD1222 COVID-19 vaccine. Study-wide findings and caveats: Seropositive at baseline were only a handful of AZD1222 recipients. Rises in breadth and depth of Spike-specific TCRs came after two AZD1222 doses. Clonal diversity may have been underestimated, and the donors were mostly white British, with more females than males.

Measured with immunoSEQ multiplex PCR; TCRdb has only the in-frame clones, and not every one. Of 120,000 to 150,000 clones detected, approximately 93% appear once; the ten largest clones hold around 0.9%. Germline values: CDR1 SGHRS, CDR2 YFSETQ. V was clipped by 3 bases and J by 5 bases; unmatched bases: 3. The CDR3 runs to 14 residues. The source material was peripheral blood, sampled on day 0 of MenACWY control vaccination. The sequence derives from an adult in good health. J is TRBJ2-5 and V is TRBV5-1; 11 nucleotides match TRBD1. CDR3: CASSSGTGGETQYF. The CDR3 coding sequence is TGCGCCAGCAGCTCCGGGACAGGGGGGGAGACCCAGTACTTC. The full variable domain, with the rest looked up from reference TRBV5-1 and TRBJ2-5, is KAGVTQTPRYLIKTRGQQVTLSCSPISGHRSVSWYQQTPGQGLQFLFEYFSETQRNKGNFPGRFSGRQFSNSRSEMNVSTLELGDSALYLCASSSGTGGETQYFGPGTRLLVL.